This record looks at one TCR beta chain sequence and its context. Germline V lookup: CDR1 MDHEN, CDR2 SYDVKM. The CDR3 has 16 residues. V lost 0 bases, J lost 0 bases, and 3 bases stayed unmatched. The entry originates in a study of OX40 agonist ivuxolimab in advanced cancers. TCRdb keeps only in-frame clones here, not all; method: immunoSEQ multiplex PCR. The sample includes fewer than 90,000 clones, 89% of them seen just once. This chain connects TRBV28 to TRBJ2-3; 7 bases fit TRBD1. Sample: CD4+ or CD8+ T cells sorted from blood, taken in a trial of the OX40 agonist ivuxolimab. The sequence was collected from an adult with an advanced solid tumor such as melanoma, head and neck, liver or kidney cancer. The CDR3 nucleotides are TGTGCCAGCAGTTTATGGGGGACAGTTAGCACAGATACGCAGTATTTT. Translation: CASSLWGTVSTDTQYF.